This paragraph covers one TCR beta chain sequence. The record originates from a study of blood T cell repertoires in COVID-19. Overall study context: Material from acute and convalescent COVID-19 was sourced from the United States, Italy and Spain. PBMCs, B-cell-depleted T cells, or T cells provided the cDNA or gDNA that made up the material.

V was pared by 0 bases and J by 4 bases, with 8 bases of the junction left unmatched. The CDR3 runs 18 residues. Germline V gene sequence: CDR1 SGHRS, CDR2 YFSETQ. Original processing methods: Amplification of reference gene primers was used by the study to estimate nucleated cell counts. Assay: immunoSEQ multiplex PCR; the TCRdb copy retains only in-frame clones and omits some. V and J calls and clone size follow that table, whereas D and trimming were derived from the DNA. The table has about 190,000 clones, less than 85% seen once. Sequenced material: peripheral blood. The receptor comes from a man aged 50 or older who had recovered from COVID-19. This chain joins TRBV5-1 and TRBJ2-5; 14 nucleotides align to TRBD2. The CDR3, as DNA: TGCGCCAGCAGCTTGGTCGTGGGACTAGCGGGAGTAGCAGAGACCCAGTACTTC. It specifies CASSLVVGLAGVAETQYF.